This T cell receptor beta chain was captured in a study of response to subunit inactivated influenza vaccine. TCRdb reanalysed the RT-PCR reads using MiXCR and keeps one entry per CDR3 protein. The sample contains approximately 500,000 distinct CDR3 sequences, 10% to 15% of which appear only once. The CDR3 sequence is 13 residues long. Per the germline V gene, CDR1 is SEHNR and CDR2 is FQNEAQ (reference sequence). The germline V and J ends were trimmed by 5 bases and 3 bases, with 10 bases remaining between them. The sequenced sample was PBMCs from blood, obtained roughly 45 days after vaccination. This clonotype originated in a man aged 45-60 years who received an inactivated influenza vaccine. This sequence joins TRBV7-9 and TRBJ2-5; tentative D call: TRBD2 (6 bases). Written as DNA, the CDR3 is TGTGCCAGCAGCACCCGGGAGAAAGAGACCCAGTACTTC. Translating gives CASSTREKETQYF. The complete variable domain, with remaining parts taken from reference TRBV7-9 and TRBJ2-5, reads DTGVSQNPRHKITKRGQNVTFRCDPISEHNRLYWYRQTLGQGPEFLTYFQNEAQLEKSRLLSDRFSAERPKGSFSTLEIQRTEQGDSAMYLCASSTREKETQYFGPGTRLLVL.